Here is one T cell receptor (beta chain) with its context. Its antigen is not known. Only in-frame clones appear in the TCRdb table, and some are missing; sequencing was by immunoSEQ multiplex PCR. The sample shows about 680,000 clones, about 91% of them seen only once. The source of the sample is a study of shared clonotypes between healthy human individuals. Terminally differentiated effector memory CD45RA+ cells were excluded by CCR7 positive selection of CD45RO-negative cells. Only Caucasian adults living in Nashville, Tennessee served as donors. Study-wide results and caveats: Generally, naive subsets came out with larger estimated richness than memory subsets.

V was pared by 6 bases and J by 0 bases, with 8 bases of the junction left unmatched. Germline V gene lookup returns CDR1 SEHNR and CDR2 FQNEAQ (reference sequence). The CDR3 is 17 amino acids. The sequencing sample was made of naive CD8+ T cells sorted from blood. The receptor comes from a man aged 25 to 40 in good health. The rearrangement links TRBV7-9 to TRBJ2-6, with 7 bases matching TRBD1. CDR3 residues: CASRDGQARSGANVLTF. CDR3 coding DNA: TGTGCCAGCAGAGATGGACAGGCCCGCTCTGGGGCCAACGTCCTGACTTTC.